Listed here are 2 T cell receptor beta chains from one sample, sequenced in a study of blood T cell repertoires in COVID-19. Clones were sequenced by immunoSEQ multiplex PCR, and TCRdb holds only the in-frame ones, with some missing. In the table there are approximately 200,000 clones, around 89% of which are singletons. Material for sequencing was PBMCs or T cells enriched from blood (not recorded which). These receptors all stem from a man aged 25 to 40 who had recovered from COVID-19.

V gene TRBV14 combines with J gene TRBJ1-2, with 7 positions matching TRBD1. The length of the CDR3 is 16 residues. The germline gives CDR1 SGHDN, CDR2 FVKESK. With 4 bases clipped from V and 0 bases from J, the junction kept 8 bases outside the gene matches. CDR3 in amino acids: CASSRVTGVTNYGYTF. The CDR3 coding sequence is TGTGCCAGCAGCCGGGTCACAGGGGTTACTAACTATGGCTACACCTTC.

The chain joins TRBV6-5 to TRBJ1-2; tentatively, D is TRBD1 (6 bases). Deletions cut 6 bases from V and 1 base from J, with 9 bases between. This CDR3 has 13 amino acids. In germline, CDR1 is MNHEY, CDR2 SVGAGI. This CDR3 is CASRTGFNYGYTF. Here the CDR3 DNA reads TGTGCCAGCAGGACAGGATTTAACTATGGCTACACCTTC.